A selection of T cell receptor beta chains follows, all from one sample in a study of CD8+CD57+ T cells in acquired aplastic anemia. TCRdb fed the reads into MiXCR, producing one record per CDR3 protein. The table shows about 120,000 distinct CDR3 sequences, with 45% to 60% occurring only once. Sequencing was done on a sample of sorted CD4+, CD8+, or CD8+CD57+ T cells (not recorded which) from PBMCs. The source is a human donor with aplastic anemia. Each CDR3 is given with its conserved first and last residue. Each record gives: CDR3 protein, CDR3 DNA, V gene, D gene, clone size, J gene. A D gene is named only where the DNA matches it firmly. The listing skips clone size in some rows; elsewhere it reads once, few, many or a size class.

CASSQHQQGFETQYF TGCGCCAGCAGCCAACATCAACAGGGTTTCGAGACCCAGTACTTC TRBV4-1 . . TRBJ2-5
CASSYAGSWTFF TGTGCCAGCAGCTATGCAGGGTCCTGGACGTTCTTC TRBV7-2 . . TRBJ2-1
CASSLNADPNTEAFF TGTGCCAGCAGCTTAAATGCAGACCCCAACACTGAAGCTTTCTTT TRBV7-2 . . TRBJ1-1
CASSTTVVGELFF TGTGCCAGCAGCACGACAGTAGTGGGGGAGCTGTTTTTT TRBV12-3/TRBV12-4 . many TRBJ2-2
CASSEALGNQPQHF TGTGCCAGCAGTGAAGCACTGGGCAATCAGCCCCAGCATTTT TRBV2 . few TRBJ1-5
CASSFGLGGEQYF TGTGCCAGCAGCTTTGGTTTGGGTGGCGAGCAGTATTTT TRBV5-6 . . TRBJ2-3
CASSETGLGGEQFF TGTGCCAGCAGTGAAACCGGCCTGGGGGGTGAGCAGTTCTTC TRBV2 . . TRBJ2-1
CSARDRARGETQYF TGCAGTGCCCGGGACAGGGCGCGCGGGGAGACCCAGTACTTC TRBV20-1 TRBD1 many TRBJ2-5
CASSLAADWIHEQYF TGTGCCAGCAGCTTAGCGGCGGATTGGATCCACGAGCAGTACTTC TRBV7-2 . . TRBJ2-7
CASIDRGTQHF TGTGCCAGCATTGATAGGGGGACCCAGCATTTT TRBV2 . . TRBJ1-5
CASSLWDRNQPQHF TGTGCCAGCAGCCTTTGGGACCGCAATCAGCCCCAGCATTTT TRBV5-6 . . TRBJ1-5
CASSEGGLTYEQYF TGTGCCAGCAGTGAAGGCGGGCTCACCTACGAGCAGTACTTC TRBV25-1 . . TRBJ2-7
CASSEGGDGYTF TGTGCCAGCAGCGAGGGGGGGGATGGCTACACCTTC TRBV9 . . TRBJ1-2
CATSRDDTRPTDTQYF TGTGCCACCAGCAGAGATGACACCCGCCCCACAGATACGCAGTATTTT TRBV15 . . TRBJ2-3
CAISGAESPYEQYF TGTGCCATCAGCGGTGCGGAGAGCCCCTACGAGCAGTACTTC TRBV10-3 . . TRBJ2-7
CASVGPEAFF TGTGCCAGCGTCGGACCTGAAGCTTTCTTT TRBV7-9 . . TRBJ1-1
CSVEPRTGRTDTQYF TGCAGCGTTGAACCCCGGACAGGCCGCACAGATACGCAGTATTTT TRBV29-1 TRBD1 . TRBJ2-3
CASSISKGLNTEAFF TGTGCCAGTAGTATTAGCAAGGGATTGAACACTGAAGCTTTCTTT TRBV19 . . TRBJ1-1
CASSLELGYEQYF TGCGCCAGCAGCTTGGAATTGGGGTACGAGCAGTACTTC TRBV5-1 . . TRBJ2-7
CASSLAWPYEQYF TGTGCCAGCAGCTTAGCATGGCCCTACGAGCAGTACTTC TRBV7-9 . . TRBJ2-7
CASSLDGSEETQYF TGTGCTAGCAGCTTAGATGGGTCCGAAGAGACCCAGTACTTC TRBV7-7 . . TRBJ2-5
CASSAAGDGELFF TGTGCCAGCAGCGCAGCGGGCGACGGGGAGCTGTTTTTT TRBV7-3 . . TRBJ2-2
CSARGIGSGVGAFF TGCAGTGCTAGAGGCATTGGGAGCGGCGTCGGAGCTTTCTTT TRBV20-1 . . TRBJ1-1
CSARDPGGGQETQYF TGCAGTGCTAGAGACCCCGGAGGGGGGCAAGAGACCCAGTACTTC TRBV20-1 . once TRBJ2-5
CASSLDSTYNEQFF TGTGCCAGTAGCTTGGACAGCACCTACAATGAGCAGTTCTTC TRBV19 . . TRBJ2-1
CASSLGGVRGDTQYF TGTGCCAGCAGCTTAGGAGGGGTGAGGGGAGATACGCAGTATTTT TRBV7-6 . . TRBJ2-3
CRVGGTQYF TGCAGGGTTGGAGGGACCCAGTACTTC TRBV20-1 . once TRBJ2-5
CASSDSDRVYQPQHF TGTGCCAGCAGTGACTCAGACAGGGTTTATCAGCCCCAGCATTTT TRBV25-1 TRBD1 . TRBJ1-5
CASSLEGSDREFGYTF TGTGCCAGCAGCTTAGAGGGTTCTGACAGGGAGTTTGGCTACACCTTC TRBV11-1 TRBD1 many TRBJ1-2
CSARVDETQYF TGCAGTGCTAGAGTAGATGAGACCCAGTACTTC TRBV20-1 . . TRBJ2-5
CASSDIAGGHDEQYF TGTGCCAGCAGTGATATAGCGGGAGGGCATGACGAGCAGTACTTC TRBV2 TRBD2 . TRBJ2-7
CASSLVLQETQYF TGTGCCAGCAGCTTAGTCCTGCAAGAGACCCAGTACTTC TRBV7-8 . . TRBJ2-5
CHRASGSPLHF TGTCACAGGGCGAGTGGTTCACCCCTCCACTTT TRBV19 . . TRBJ1-6
CASRSGGASDTQYF TGTGCCAGTAGGTCGGGAGGTGCGTCAGATACGCAGTATTTT TRBV19 TRBD2 . TRBJ2-3
CASSPLPWEGTEAFF TGTGCCAGCAGCCCCCTCCCCTGGGAGGGCACTGAAGCTTTCTTT TRBV5-5 . . TRBJ1-1
CSATPGEGGQETQYF TGCAGTGCTACCCCGGGAGAGGGGGGCCAAGAGACCCAGTACTTC TRBV20-1 . . TRBJ2-5
CASSERQVPSYEQYF TGTGCCAGCAGTGAACGGCAGGTGCCTTCCTACGAGCAGTACTTC TRBV25-1 . once TRBJ2-7
CSVERSTDTQYF TGCAGCGTTGAGAGAAGCACAGATACGCAGTATTTT TRBV29-1 . . TRBJ2-3
CAISESQVLTMGEQFF TGTGCCATCAGTGAGTCGCAGGTCCTTACAATGGGAGAGCAGTTCTTC TRBV10-3 . many TRBJ2-1
CASSLTGQGNTIYF TGTGCCAGCAGCCTGACAGGGCAGGGAAACACCATATATTTT TRBV9 TRBD1 . TRBJ1-3
CATSSSGATNEKLFF TGTGCCACCAGCTCCTCCGGTGCAACTAATGAAAAACTGTTTTTT TRBV15 . few TRBJ1-4
CASSERLARGVSYEQYF TGTGCCAGCAGCGAACGACTAGCACGGGGGGTTTCCTACGAGCAGTACTTC TRBV7-6 TRBD2 many TRBJ2-7
CASSDGEGMYNEQFF TGTGCCAGCAGCGATGGGGAGGGAATGTACAATGAGCAGTTCTTC TRBV11-2 TRBD2 few TRBJ2-1
CTSSLYQGTDTQYF TGTACCAGCAGCTTATATCAGGGCACAGATACGCAGTATTTT TRBV7-9 . . TRBJ2-3
CASTLWEEQYF TGTGCCAGCACCTTATGGGAGGAGCAGTACTTC TRBV7-9 . . TRBJ2-7